This TCR beta chain was obtained from a study of blood T cell repertoires in COVID-19. Study-level background: PBMCs, B-cell-depleted T cells, or T cells provided the cDNA or gDNA that made up the material.

Only one count was recorded for this clone. Seattle-derived patients entered the study during active infection and were followed longitudinally. The V end was cut by 6 bases, the J end by 5 bases, with 13 bases between. From germline, CDR1 is MNHEY and CDR2 SVGAGI. CDR3 length: 14 residues. Original processing notes: It was from reference gene primer amplification that nucleated cell counts were estimated. Repertoires were generated with immunoSEQ multiplex PCR, while TCRdb's copy carries only in-frame clones and drops some. The V and J calls and the clone size are those of that table, but D and trimming were determined from the DNA. The data hold 200,000 to 250,000 clones, with 82% observed a single time.

The sequencing sample was made of peripheral blood. This TCR came from a woman in her 70s with COVID-19, enrolled during active disease. The V gene is TRBV6-5, the J gene TRBJ2-2; D may be TRBD1 (5 bases). CDR3: CASSTSRDTGELFF. CDR3 in DNA: TGTGCCAGCAGCACGAGCAGGGATACCGGGGAGCTGTTTTTT.